Shown below are 21 T cell receptor beta chains from a single sample sequenced in a study of shared clonotypes between healthy human individuals. Clones were sequenced by immunoSEQ multiplex PCR, and TCRdb holds only the in-frame ones, with some missing. Counted here are 600,000 to 700,000 clones, less than 80% occurring once; the ten biggest clones make up 1.5% to 2%. Sequencing was performed on memory CD4+ T cells sorted from blood. Subset indicated: CD45RA-negative fraction. These receptors were obtained from a woman in her twenties or thirties in good health.

This clone has a handful of counts. This chain connects TRBV5-1 to TRBJ2-3, with TRBD2 matching 9 bases. With 1 base clipped from V and 5 bases from J, the junction kept 14 bases outside the gene matches. Germline CDR1 and CDR2: SGHRS and YFSETQ. The CDR3 sequence is 18 residues long. CDR3 coding DNA: TGCGCCAGCAGCTTGTTGGTAGCGGGAGCCACTGGGGGAGATACGCAGTATTTT. Its translation is CASSLLVAGATGGDTQYF.

The chain combines TRBV5-1 with TRBJ2-1; tentative D call: TRBD1 (6 bases). V was cut by 5 bases and J by 10 bases, with 10 bases left in between. There are 11 residues in the CDR3. Looked up from germline, CDR1 is SGHRS and CDR2 is YFSETQ. The CDR3 DNA sequence: TGCGCCAGCAGGGAAGACAGGGAGCAGTTCTTC. It translates to CASREDREQFF. Based on the CDR3 plus reference TRBV5-1 and TRBJ2-1, the full variable domain is KAGVTQTPRYLIKTRGQQVTLSCSPISGHRSVSWYQQTPGQGLQFLFEYFSETQRNKGNFPGRFSGRQFSNSRSEMNVSTLELGDSALYLCASREDREQFFGPGTRLTVL.

The J gene is TRBJ1-5, the V gene TRBV19; possibly TRBD1 for D (5 bases). Germline CDR1 is LNHDA and CDR2 is SQIVND (reference sequence). Trimming took off 7 bases at V and 4 bases at J, with 17 bases between the two ends. This CDR3 has 15 residues. The CDR3 reads CASTTFVGPNQPQHF. The DNA of the CDR3 is TGTGCCAGTACTACCTTTGTGGGGCCGAATCAGCCCCAGCATTTT.

This clone was seen only once. The DNA of the CDR3 is TGCGCCAGCAGCCAGACAGTAGCGGGAGGGCGAGAGACCCAGTACTTC. Amino acid sequence: CASSQTVAGGRETQYF. The chain employs TRBV5-1 and TRBJ2-5, with 11 bases fitting TRBD2. V was clipped by 4 bases and J by 4 bases; unmatched bases: 9. The CDR3 extends over 16 amino acids. Germline V lookup: CDR1 SGHRS, CDR2 YFSETQ.

The rearrangement uses TRBV10-1 and TRBJ1-5; the D is unclear. From germline, CDR1 is WNHNN and CDR2 SYGVQD (reference sequence). V lost 4 bases and J 2 bases, leaving 6 bases between the germline ends. The CDR3 has 13 residues. The CDR3 DNA sequence: TGCGCCAGCAGTGGGGGTGGCAATCAGCCCCAGCATTTT. Translation: CASSGGGNQPQHF.

The rearrangement links TRBV28 to TRBJ1-5, with 8 bases lining up with TRBD1. The germline CDR1 and CDR2 sequences are MDHEN and SYDVKM. Trimming at V came to 7 bases and at J to 13 bases, leaving 3 bases not matched to a gene. This CDR3 has 10 residues. DNA of the CDR3: TGTGCCAGCATGGACAGGGCACAGCATTTT. Translated, it gives CASMDRAQHF.

The rearrangement joins TRBV10-1 to TRBJ1-5; 7 bases fit TRBD1. V was pared by 6 bases and J by 0 bases, with 11 bases of the junction left unmatched. Germline CDR1 reads WNHNN; CDR2 reads SYGVQD (reference sequence). CDR3 length equals 17 residues. CDR3 protein: CASRKSDRDYSNQPQHF. In DNA form, the CDR3 reads TGCGCCAGCAGGAAATCTGACAGGGATTATAGCAATCAGCCCCAGCATTTT.

The chain has TRBV5-1 and TRBJ2-3; 7 bases map to TRBD2. The trim removed 7 bases at V and 6 bases at J, leaving 17 bases unmatched. The CDR3 spans 16 residues. Germline lookup yields CDR1 SGHRS and CDR2 YFSETQ. The CDR3 is CASRLGGGSVVDTQYF. CDR3 coding DNA: TGCGCCAGCCGGCTGGGTGGCGGGAGTGTAGTGGATACGCAGTATTTT.

Notes on this clone: The sample has other DNA sequences that encode this CDR3 too. CDR3 DNA: TGTGCCAGCAGCCGGAGGTACGAGCAGTACTTC. Protein sequence: CASSRRYEQYF. The rearrangement uses TRBV28 and TRBJ2-7; D might be TRBD2 (5 bases). Trimming took off 6 bases at V and 4 bases at J, with 7 bases between the two ends. The CDR3 covers 11 residues. Germline CDR1 is MDHEN and CDR2 is SYDVKM.

The V gene is TRBV27, the J gene TRBJ2-3; 11 bases match TRBD2. Germline V CDR1 and CDR2: MNHEY, SMNVEV (reference sequence). Trimming removed 1 base from V and 3 bases from J; junction bases left unmatched: 6. The CDR3 is 17 amino acids. CDR3 bases: TGTGCCAGCAGTTTATGGTCTAGCGGGAGGTCGACAGATACGCAGTATTTT. Its protein is CASSLWSSGRSTDTQYF.

This clone was counted between two and nine times. The chain couples TRBV19 to TRBJ2-7; TRBD2 aligns across 8 bases. There are 17 residues in the CDR3. In germline, CDR1 is LNHDA, CDR2 SQIVND (reference sequence). V was clipped by 3 bases and J by 2 bases; unmatched bases: 12. CDR3 in amino acids: CASSMLVVAGSPYEQYF. For the CDR3, the DNA is TGTGCCAGTAGTATGTTGGTGGTAGCGGGATCCCCCTACGAGCAGTACTTC. The full variable domain, completed using reference TRBV19 and TRBJ2-7, is DGGITQSPKYLFRKEGQNVTLSCEQNLNHDAMYWYRQDPGQGLRLIYYSQIVNDFQKGDIAEGYSVSREKKESFPLTVTSAQKNPTAFYLCASSMLVVAGSPYEQYFGPGTRLTVT.

The rearrangement links TRBV2 to TRBJ2-5; D gene uncertain. V lost 4 bases and J 2 bases, leaving 8 bases between the germline ends. Germline V CDR1 and CDR2: SNHLY, FYNNEI. The CDR3 is 13 residues long. CDR3: CASSVRHQETQYF. CDR3 sequence (DNA): TGTGCCAGCAGTGTCCGCCATCAAGAGACCCAGTACTTC.

This clone was counted only a few times. The rearrangement joins TRBV9 to TRBJ2-2; 12 nucleotides line up with TRBD1. Trimming cost V 2 bases and J 5 bases; bases outside gene matches: 7. Germline lookup yields CDR1 SGDLS and CDR2 YYNGEE. The length of the CDR3 is 17 residues. The DNA for the CDR3 is TGTGCCAGCAGCGTTTCGGGACAGGGGGCCGAGACCGGGGAGCTGTTTTTT. Encoded protein: CASSVSGQGAETGELFF.

The chain has TRBV28 and TRBJ1-2; a weak D match, TRBD1 (5 bases). Germline V gives CDR1 MDHEN, CDR2 SYDVKM. The CDR3 has 11 residues. Trimming took 8 bases from V and 8 from J, leaving 12 bases between them. The CDR3 region is CASLGGRGYTF. The CDR3, as DNA: TGTGCCAGCCTCGGGGGTCGGGGCTACACCTTC.

The chain recombines TRBV29-1 with TRBJ1-2; perhaps TRBD1 as D (5 bases). Germline CDR1 reads SQVTM; CDR2 reads ANQGSEA. Deletions cut 7 bases from V and 1 base from J, with 13 bases between. This CDR3 comprises 13 residues. The CDR3 sequence is CSGGMGNNYGYTF. The CDR3, as DNA: TGCAGCGGGGGCATGGGGAATAACTATGGCTACACCTTC.

The chain combines TRBV28 with TRBJ1-5; D is uncertain. V was trimmed by 9 bases and J by 7 bases, leaving 13 bases between them. The germline V gene has CDR1 MDHEN and CDR2 SYDVKM. The CDR3 consists of 12 residues. Here the CDR3 reads CASYTQEQPQHF. The CDR3 DNA reads TGTGCCAGTTATACCCAGGAGCAGCCCCAGCATTTT.

This chain uses TRBV28 with TRBJ1-3; D gene uncertain. V lost 9 bases and J lost 0, with 9 bases in between. Germline CDR1 MDHEN, CDR2 SYDVKM. The CDR3 length is 13 residues. CDR3 protein: CASSTNSGNTIYF. Written as DNA, the CDR3 is TGTGCCAGTTCTACTAACTCTGGAAACACCATATATTTT.

V and J are TRBV4-2 and TRBJ2-1; a weak D match, TRBD2 (6 bases). The CDR3 spans 17 residues. The V gene lost 0 bases and the J gene lost 7 bases, with 19 bases spanning the gap. Per the germline V gene, CDR1 is LGHNA and CDR2 is YNFKEQ. As DNA, the CDR3 is TGTGCCAGCAGCCAAGACCAGGGCGCGGGATCGAATAATGAGCAGTTCTTC. Its translation is CASSQDQGAGSNNEQFF.

CDR3 bases: TGTGCCAGCAGCTTAACAGGACAGGGCACAGATACGCAGTATTTT. Amino acid sequence: CASSLTGQGTDTQYF. This chain links TRBV7-3 with TRBJ2-3, with 7 nucleotides matching TRBD1. Germline V gene lookup returns CDR1 SGHTA and CDR2 FQGTGA. V trimming: 0 bases; J trimming: 1 base; junction bases outside the gene matches: 1. CDR3 length: 15 amino acids.

As concerns this clone: Compared with germline, one end of the junction differs, possibly owing to a read error. The chain couples TRBV28 to TRBJ2-4, with 9 bases aligning to TRBD1. CDR1 and CDR2 (germline): MDHEN, SYDVKM. The CDR3 has 13 residues. Here the CDR3 DNA reads TGTGCCAGCAGTGAGGGACAGGGTGGTTGTGCGGACTTC. Protein sequence: CASSEGQGGCADF.

This clone occurred once. The chain carries TRBV6-6 and TRBJ2-7, with D perhaps TRBD1 or TRBD2 (5 bases each). CDR3 length equals 14 residues. The germline V and J ends were trimmed by 6 bases and 2 bases, with 14 bases remaining between them. CDR1 is MNHNY, CDR2 SVGAGI, per germline (reference sequence). The CDR3 DNA sequence: TGTGCCAGCAGAACCGGGACGGAAACCTACGAGCAGTACTTC. Amino acids: CASRTGTETYEQYF.